These 32 T cell receptor beta chains originate from one sample sequenced in a study of yellow fever vaccine responses in identical twins. TCRdb reanalysed the RT-PCR reads using MiXCR and keeps one entry per CDR3 protein. The sample contains thousands of distinct CDR3 sequences, 83% of which appear only once. The source material was T cells from blood (PBMCs), unsorted or a sorted subset (not recorded which), sampled before or after yellow fever vaccination (not recorded which). Every receptor here comes from a woman under 30 who received the yellow fever vaccine.

J is TRBJ2-3 and V is TRBV28, with D uncertain. V was clipped by 6 bases and J by 2 bases, with 18 bases between them. This CDR3 has 16 amino acids. Germline V lookup: CDR1 MDHEN, CDR2 SYDVKM. CDR3 sequence (DNA): TGTGCCAGCAGCCCTGTGAGAGGTCCCTCCACAGATACGCAGTATTTT. It yields the protein CASSPVRGPSTDTQYF.

This chain uses TRBV7-8 with TRBJ1-2, with a weak D call TRBD1 (5 bases). The CDR3 loop spans 15 amino acids. V lost 1 base to trimming and J lost 0 bases, with 9 bases between them. Germline-derived CDR1 and CDR2 are SGHVS and FQNEAQ. The CDR3 DNA is TGTGCCAGCAGCTTAGGGGGCCCTGCTAACTATGGCTACACCTTC. Amino acid sequence: CASSLGGPANYGYTF.

This rearrangement joins TRBV2 to TRBJ2-7, with D possibly matching TRBD2 (6 bases). Germline V lookup: CDR1 SNHLY, CDR2 FYNNEI. The V end lost 2 bases, the J end lost 6 bases, and 11 bases lay between the germline ends. CDR3 size: 13 residues. The CDR3 spells CASSESGGGEQYV. The CDR3 DNA is TGTGCCAGCAGTGAATCCGGGGGAGGCGAGCAGTACGTC.

The chain combines TRBV7-9 with TRBJ2-5; D might be TRBD2 (5 bases). Germline CDR1 is SEHNR and CDR2 is FQNEAQ (reference sequence). V gave up 6 bases and J gave up 3 bases, with 8 bases separating them. This CDR3 has 12 residues. The CDR3 nucleotides are TGTGCCAGCAGGGCGGGTGAAGAGACCCAGTACTTC. Translation gives CASRAGEETQYF.

The gene calls are TRBV14 and TRBJ1-6; no firm D call. This CDR3 has 14 residues. The V gene's germline CDR1 is SGHDN and CDR2 FVKESK. The V and J ends lost 4 bases and 4 bases respectively, with 8 bases between them. The CDR3 DNA sequence: TGTGCCAGCAGCCTAACAGAGTATAATTCACCCCTCCACTTT. It translates to CASSLTEYNSPLHF.

The chain recombines TRBV11-1 with TRBJ2-5; a weak D match, TRBD2 (5 bases). The length of the CDR3 is 14 residues. Trimming stripped 2 bases from V and 7 bases from J, with 14 bases between. From germline, CDR1 is SGHAT and CDR2 FQDESV (reference sequence). In DNA, the CDR3 is TGTGCCAGCAGCTTACTCATTGGGAGAAGGACCCAGTACTTC. As protein: CASSLLIGRRTQYF.

This clonotype turned up a few times. The V call is TRBV11-3, the J call TRBJ1-2, with 11 bases fitting TRBD1. The CDR3 is 18 residues long. V shed 0 bases, J shed 5 bases, and the junction held 11 bases outside the gene matches. CDR1 and CDR2 (germline): SGHNT, YENEEA. The CDR3 coding sequence is TGTGCCAGCAGCTTAGATCGGAGTGCCGGGACAGGGGGATATGGCTACACCTTC. Residues: CASSLDRSAGTGGYGYTF.

J is TRBJ2-3 and V is TRBV27; D not resolved. In germline, CDR1 is MNHEY, CDR2 SMNVEV (reference sequence). V was clipped by 6 bases and J by 1 base, with 14 bases between them. This CDR3 region has 15 residues. CDR3 in DNA: TGTGCCAGCAGGCCCATTGGCGGACGCACAGATACGCAGTATTTT. Its protein is CASRPIGGRTDTQYF.

The chain uses TRBV11-3 and TRBJ1-2; D remains ambiguous. The V end lost 4 bases, the J end lost 1 base, and 7 bases lay between the germline ends. Germline values: CDR1 SGHNT, CDR2 YENEEA. CDR3 length equals 13 residues. CDR3 amino acids: CASSSPVNYGYTF. The CDR3 DNA sequence: TGTGCCAGCAGCTCCCCAGTTAACTATGGCTACACCTTC.

The rearrangement joins TRBV2 to TRBJ1-2; D not resolved. Germline CDR1 and CDR2: SNHLY and FYNNEI. Trimming removed 0 bases from V and 4 bases from J, with 9 bases in between. CDR3 length equals 14 residues. The DNA for the CDR3 is TGTGCCAGCAGTGAAGCGACCTGGGGCTATGGCTACACCTTC. It specifies CASSEATWGYGYTF.

This chain joins TRBV11-3 and TRBJ1-2, with TRBD1 identical over 9 bases. Trimming at V came to 5 bases and at J to 1 base, leaving 11 bases not matched to a gene. The CDR3 contains 17 residues. Germline V lookup: CDR1 SGHNT, CDR2 YENEEA. Written as DNA, the CDR3 is TGTGCCAGCAGCCTCCGGGACAGGGTTTACTTTAACTATGGCTACACCTTC. Residues: CASSLRDRVYFNYGYTF.

In this sample, this clonotype turned up a few times. CDR3 DNA sequence: TGTGCCAGCAGTCCCCAGCCCGCCTCTGGAAACACCATATATTTT. As protein: CASSPQPASGNTIYF. The chain couples TRBV6-1 to TRBJ1-3, with D uncertain. The CDR3 extends over 15 amino acids. Germline V gene sequence: CDR1 MNHNS, CDR2 SASEGT. V lost 5 bases, J lost 0 bases, and 11 bases lay in between.

This chain uses TRBV12-3 or TRBV12-4 with TRBJ2-3; D ambiguous. Trimming left V 10 bases short and J 1 base short, with 9 bases between. The CDR3 spans 12 residues. As DNA, the CDR3 is TGTGCCACCGAGTTGGGCACAGATACGCAGTATTTT. Translating gives CATELGTDTQYF.

There are a few counts of this clonotype. The chain combines TRBV29-1 with TRBJ1-2; 7 bases are shared with TRBD1. After removal of 7 bases from V and 4 bases from J, the junction contained 15 bases not matched to a gene. CDR1 SQVTM and CDR2 ANQGSEA come from the germline V gene. The CDR3 contains 15 residues. CDR3 nucleotide sequence: TGCAGCGGTGGGGACAGCGGAAATCCCATCTATGGCTACACCTTC. Its protein product is CSGGDSGNPIYGYTF.

The V call is TRBV13, the J call TRBJ2-3, with D unclear. V was pared by 0 bases and J by 5 bases, with 3 bases between. This CDR3 contains 12 residues. CDR1 and CDR2 (germline): PRHDT, FYEKMQ (reference sequence). The CDR3 coding sequence is TGTGCCAGCAGCTTAGGACAAGATACGCAGTATTTT. Translating gives CASSLGQDTQYF.

The chain is built from TRBV11-2 and TRBJ1-5; D remains ambiguous. The CDR3 has 13 residues. The germline V gene encodes CDR1 SGHAT and CDR2 FQNNGV. V dropped 3 bases and J dropped 0 bases, with 3 bases sitting between them. The CDR3 DNA sequence: TGTGCCAGCAGCTTTAATAGCAATCAGCCCCAGCATTTT. This codes for CASSFNSNQPQHF.

In this sample, this clonotype turned up a few times. The chain couples TRBV7-6 to TRBJ2-7; TRBD1 agrees at 11 bases. The CDR3 contains 15 residues. Germline CDR1 and CDR2: SGHVS and FNYEAQ. Trimming cost V 4 bases and J 4 bases; bases outside gene matches: 6. CDR3 coding DNA: TGTGCCAGCAGCTCCCCCGGGACAGGGGGATACGAGCAGTACTTC. This gives the protein CASSSPGTGGYEQYF.

This chain connects TRBV28 to TRBJ1-1; possibly TRBD1 for D (5 bases). The CDR3 is 13 amino acids. Looked up from germline, CDR1 is MDHEN and CDR2 is SYDVKM. Trimming removed 7 bases from V and 1 base from J, with 10 bases in between. CDR3 protein: CASNLGTNTEAFF. For the CDR3, the DNA is TGTGCCAGCAACCTAGGGACGAACACTGAAGCTTTCTTT.

This chain connects TRBV20-1 to TRBJ2-3; unclear D gene. Germline V lookup: CDR1 DFQATT, CDR2 SNEGSKA (reference sequence). This CDR3 has 11 residues. V lost 2 bases to trimming and J lost 6 bases, with 6 bases between them. CDR3 loop: CSARLTDTQYF. CDR3 bases: TGCAGTGCTAGATTAACGGATACGCAGTATTTT.

This rearrangement joins TRBV3-1 to TRBJ2-5; 11 bases line up with TRBD2. Germline values: CDR1 LGHDT, CDR2 YNNKEL (reference sequence). Trimming cost V 2 bases and J 2 bases; bases outside gene matches: 4. The length of the CDR3 is 16 residues. CDR3 DNA: TGTGCCAGCAGCCAATCGGTAGCGGGGGGGCAAGAGACCCAGTACTTC. It translates to CASSQSVAGGQETQYF.

Here the CDR3 DNA reads TGTGCCAGCTCACCATACAGGGCGGACACTGAAGCTTTCTTT. Residues: CASSPYRADTEAFF. This chain connects TRBV18 to TRBJ1-1; weak D call: TRBD1 (6 bases). Germline V gives CDR1 KGHSH, CDR2 LQKENI. CDR3 length: 14 residues. V was pared by 2 bases and J by 3 bases, with 10 bases between.

This chain connects TRBV7-7 to TRBJ2-1, with D perhaps matching TRBD2 (5 bases). Trimming shortened V by 5 bases and J by 6 bases, and 11 bases separated the two germline ends. The length of the CDR3 is 13 residues. Germline CDR1 SSHAT, CDR2 FNYEAQ (reference sequence). CDR3 DNA: TGTGCCAGCAGCGATCGCGGGTCCAATGAGCAGTTCTTC. Translating gives CASSDRGSNEQFF.

The chain employs TRBV29-1 and TRBJ1-1; a weak D match, TRBD1 (5 bases). There are 12 residues in the CDR3. Trimming left V 4 bases short and J 8 bases short, with 14 bases between. Germline V lookup: CDR1 SQVTM, CDR2 ANQGSEA. The CDR3, as DNA: TGCAGCGTTGGTCCCGGTCAGGGCGAAGCTTTCTTT. Amino acid sequence: CSVGPGQGEAFF.

This chain joins TRBV7-9 and TRBJ1-1; possibly TRBD1 for D (6 bases). This CDR3 contains 13 residues. The germline CDR1 and CDR2 sequences are SEHNR and FQNEAQ (reference sequence). Trimming removed 6 bases from V and 1 base from J, with 9 bases in between. Here the CDR3 reads CASRSQGNTEAFF. CDR3 bases: TGTGCCAGCAGGTCACAGGGGAACACTGAAGCTTTCTTT.

This clonotype was detected only a few times. For the CDR3, the DNA is TGTGCCAGCAGTGCCGAACTGGAGCCTGAAGCTTTCTTT. Translation gives CASSAELEPEAFF. The V and J genes are TRBV2 and TRBJ1-1; D is unresolved. CDR1 and CDR2 (germline): SNHLY, FYNNEI. The germline V and J ends were trimmed by 4 bases and 6 bases, with 12 bases remaining between them. The CDR3 spans 13 residues.

The rearrangement joins TRBV12-3 or TRBV12-4 to TRBJ1-3, with TRBD1 identical over 9 bases. The CDR3 has 15 amino acids. V dropped 6 bases and J dropped 0; count of bases not matched to a gene: 3. The CDR3 DNA reads as TGTGCCAGCAGAAACAGGGGGCACTCTGGAAACACCATATATTTT. Amino acids: CASRNRGHSGNTIYF.

The chain's CDR3 is CASSVGLNYGYTF. Here the CDR3 DNA reads TGTGCCAGCAGCGTGGGATTGAACTATGGCTACACCTTC. J is TRBJ1-2 and V is TRBV5-5; D is unresolved. The CDR3 sequence is 13 residues long. The V gene's germline CDR1 is SGHKS and CDR2 YYEKEE (reference sequence). Trimming left V 4 bases short and J 2 bases short, with 9 bases between. Using reference TRBV5-5 and TRBJ1-2 for the parts outside the CDR3, the full variable domain is DAGVTQSPTHLIKTRGQQVTLRCSPISGHKSVSWYQQVLGQGPQFIFQYYEKEERGRGNFPDRFSARQFPNYSSELNVNALLLGDSALYLCASSVGLNYGYTFGSGTRLTVV.

This clonotype was detected a few times. The chain is built from TRBV6-1 and TRBJ2-1; a possible D gene is TRBD2 (5 bases). The V end lost 1 base, the J end lost 2 bases, and 9 bases lay between the germline ends. The CDR3 runs to 15 residues. CDR1 and CDR2 from the germline V gene are MNHNS and SASEGT. The DNA of the CDR3 is TGTGCCAGCAGTGAAGATGAGGGAACCTACAATGAGCAGTTCTTC. Translated, it gives CASSEDEGTYNEQFF.

V is TRBV20-1 and J is TRBJ1-4; 8 bases are a match to TRBD1. This CDR3 is 16 amino acids long. The germline CDR1 and CDR2 sequences are DFQATT and SNEGSKA (reference sequence). V was pared by 0 bases and J by 7 bases, with 10 bases of the junction left unmatched. The CDR3 nucleotides read TGCAGTGCTAGAGATCTAACGACAGGGGATTTTGAAAAACTGTTTTTT. Protein sequence: CSARDLTTGDFEKLFF.

The rearrangement joins TRBV20-1 to TRBJ1-4; unclear D gene. CDR3 length: 15 amino acids. CDR1 is DFQATT and CDR2 is SNEGSKA in the germline V gene (reference sequence). The ends were cut back, 0 bases at V and 0 bases at J, with 8 bases in the middle. The CDR3, as DNA: TGCAGTGCTAGAGAGGCCAGATCAACTAATGAAAAACTGTTTTTT. This translates into CSAREARSTNEKLFF.

This clonotype was recorded once. The J gene is TRBJ1-6, the V gene TRBV7-9; 7 nucleotides align to TRBD1. The CDR3 is made up of 14 amino acids. Trimming took 5 bases from V and 4 from J; bases not matched to a gene: 2. Germline V gene data show CDR1 as SEHNR and CDR2 as FQNEAQ (reference sequence). The CDR3 DNA reads TGTGCCAGCAGCCGGGACAGTTATAATTCACCCCTCCACTTT. Its translation is CASSRDSYNSPLHF. The full variable domain, its missing parts supplied by reference TRBV7-9 and TRBJ1-6, is DTGVSQNPRHKITKRGQNVTFRCDPISEHNRLYWYRQTLGQGPEFLTYFQNEAQLEKSRLLSDRFSAERPKGSFSTLEIQRTEQGDSAMYLCASSRDSYNSPLHFGNGTRLTVT.

This clonotype was seen only a few times. The CDR3 DNA reads TGTGCCAGCAGCTACGATAGCGGGATCCCCTACGAGCAGTACTTC. It is translated as CASSYDSGIPYEQYF. The chain couples TRBV11-3 to TRBJ2-7; 8 nucleotides agree with TRBD2. Per the germline V gene, CDR1 is SGHNT and CDR2 is YENEEA. V trimming: 4 bases; J trimming: 2 bases; junction bases outside the gene matches: 7. The CDR3 runs 15 residues.